The 17 T cell receptor beta chains below all came from one sample that was sequenced in a study of OX40 agonist ivuxolimab in advanced cancers. TCRdb's copy holds only in-frame clones and misses some; the assay was immunoSEQ multiplex PCR. The sample lists some 97,000 clones; 75% to 90% were seen once. The starting material was CD4+ or CD8+ T cells sorted from blood, obtained in a trial of the OX40 agonist ivuxolimab. These receptors came from an adult with an advanced solid tumor such as melanoma, head and neck, liver or kidney cancer.

This clone was recorded a few times. The chain uses TRBV29-1 and TRBJ2-1, with a tentative D call TRBD2 (6 bases). CDR1 is SQVTM and CDR2 is ANQGSEA in the germline V gene. This CDR3 contains 12 residues. V was clipped by 6 bases and J by 9 bases, with 15 bases between them. This chain's CDR3 is CSVANSGFEQFF. For the CDR3, the DNA is TGCAGCGTGGCCAATAGCGGATTTGAGCAGTTCTTC.

The V and J genes are TRBV4-2 and TRBJ1-5; 7 bases match TRBD1. Germline values: CDR1 LGHNA, CDR2 YNFKEQ. This CDR3 is built from 15 residues. Losses at the gene ends were 0 bases for V and 3 bases for J; bases not matched to a gene: 2. CDR3 bases: TGTGCCAGCAGCCAAGATGGACAGGACAATCAGCCCCAGCATTTT. Amino acid sequence: CASSQDGQDNQPQHF.

This CDR3 is CASSYGTGATEAFF. The CDR3 DNA sequence: TGTGCCAGCAGTTACGGGACAGGGGCCACTGAAGCTTTCTTT. The chain couples TRBV6-5 to TRBJ1-1; 10 bases map to TRBD1. V was clipped by 2 bases and J by 4 bases; unmatched bases: 1. Germline CDR1 reads MNHEY; CDR2 reads SVGAGI. This CDR3 has 14 residues.

This sequence joins TRBV5-4 and TRBJ2-5; possible D gene TRBD1, 5 bases. The J call may be faulty, since TRBJ2-7 better matches the DNA end. The CDR3 is 15 residues long. CDR1 is SGHNT and CDR2 is YYREEE in the germline V gene (reference sequence). The CDR3 DNA sequence: TGTGCCAGCAGCAATAGGGGATCACTCACGTACGAGCAGTACTTC. As protein: CASSNRGSLTYEQYF.

In this sample, this clone turned up once. This chain connects TRBV11-2 to TRBJ1-2, with 8 bases identical to TRBD1. Looked up from germline, CDR1 is SGHAT and CDR2 is FQNNGV. Losses at the gene ends were 2 bases for V and 3 bases for J; bases not matched to a gene: 5. CDR3 length: 15 amino acids. CDR3 in DNA: TGTGCCAGCAGCTTAAAAGGGACAGGCGACTATGGCTACACCTTC. As protein: CASSLKGTGDYGYTF.

The V and J genes are TRBV12-5 and TRBJ2-1, with 12 nucleotides matching TRBD2. CDR1 and CDR2 (germline): LGHNT, FRNRAP. The CDR3 is made up of 15 amino acids. Trimming took 5 bases from V and 2 from J; bases not matched to a gene: 1. The CDR3 bases are TGTGCTAGTGGTCGGACTAGCGGGACCTACAATGAGCAGTTCTTC. Amino acids: CASGRTSGTYNEQFF.

This clone was recorded only once. The V and J genes are TRBV5-1 and TRBJ1-3, with 9 bases matching TRBD1. This CDR3 has 17 residues. CDR1 is SGHRS and CDR2 is YFSETQ in the germline V gene. J was trimmed by 0 bases and V by 3 bases; bases with no gene match: 7. The CDR3 bases are TGCGCCAGCAGCTCGAGGGGACAGGGACACTCTGGAAACACCATATATTTT. This encodes CASSSRGQGHSGNTIYF.

The rearrangement links TRBV15 to TRBJ2-7, with D uncertain. With 1 base removed from V and 5 bases from J, the gap between germline ends came to 9 bases. The V gene's germline CDR1 is LNHNV and CDR2 YYDKDF (reference sequence). The CDR3 contains 13 residues. The CDR3 sequence is CATSRGDSNEQYF. CDR3 coding DNA: TGTGCCACCAGCAGAGGGGATTCCAACGAGCAGTACTTC.

This clone was seen a single time. This rearrangement joins TRBV7-3 to TRBJ1-2, with D unresolved. Trimming stripped 5 bases from V and 0 bases from J, with 10 bases between. CDR3 length equals 14 residues. Per the germline V gene, CDR1 is SGHTA and CDR2 is FQGTGA. This chain's CDR3 is CASSLDGSNYGYTF. CDR3 in DNA: TGTGCCAGCAGCCTCGATGGCTCTAACTATGGCTACACCTTC.

The CDR3 DNA reads as TGCGCCAGCAGCTTGGCGACTAGCGGTAGCACAGATACGCAGTATTTT. It translates to CASSLATSGSTDTQYF. The chain has TRBV5-1 and TRBJ2-3; 9 nucleotides match TRBD2. This CDR3 has 16 amino acids. With V trimmed by 0 bases and J by 0 bases, 2 bases remained unmatched. Germline V CDR1 and CDR2: SGHRS, YFSETQ.

This chain uses TRBV5-4 with TRBJ2-3; the D is unclear. CDR1 SGHNT and CDR2 YYREEE come from the germline V gene (reference sequence). V was shortened by 4 bases and J by 7 bases, with 13 bases between the two germline ends. The CDR3 length is 13 residues. Written as DNA, the CDR3 is TGTGCCAGCAGCACGACCCCCGCCCATACGCAGTATTTT. It codes for CASSTTPAHTQYF.

The rearrangement uses TRBV5-1 and TRBJ2-3, with D hard to call. Germline V gene lookup returns CDR1 SGHRS and CDR2 YFSETQ. V lost 4 bases and J lost 3, with 6 bases in between. CDR3 size: 12 residues. In DNA, the CDR3 is TGCGCCAGCAGCCCGAGGACAGATACGCAGTATTTT. The encoded protein is CASSPRTDTQYF.

The V and J genes are TRBV29-1 and TRBJ1-4; TRBD1 might be the D (5 bases). This CDR3 region has 13 residues. Trimming removed 5 bases from V and 3 bases from J, with 10 bases in between. Germline V lookup: CDR1 SQVTM, CDR2 ANQGSEA. Here the CDR3 DNA reads TGCAGCGTTTCGGGCAGGGCTAATGAAAAACTGTTTTTT. It yields the protein CSVSGRANEKLFF.

The genes are TRBV13 and TRBJ2-1; 11 positions agree with TRBD2. CDR3 size: 16 residues. V gave up 3 bases and J gave up 5 bases; unmatched junction bases: 6. From germline, CDR1 is PRHDT and CDR2 FYEKMQ (reference sequence). The CDR3, as DNA: TGTGCCAGCAGCTTCACGACTAGCGGGGCCCACAATGAGCAGTTCTTC. Amino acid sequence: CASSFTTSGAHNEQFF.

This clone was recorded only once. The chain employs TRBV6-6 and TRBJ2-7, with D tentatively TRBD2 (5 bases). CDR1 and CDR2 (germline): MNHNY, SVGAGI (reference sequence). The length of the CDR3 is 14 residues. Trimming left V 7 bases short and J 2 bases short, with 15 bases between. CDR3 protein: CASKPTVGAYEQYF. CDR3 nucleotide sequence: TGTGCCAGCAAACCCACAGTGGGAGCCTACGAGCAGTACTTC.

CDR3 in DNA: TGTGCCAGCAGTTACTCGGCTAACTATGGCTACACCTTC. Protein: CASSYSANYGYTF. This chain joins TRBV6-5 and TRBJ1-2; unclear D gene. V lost 0 bases to trimming and J lost 0 bases, with 2 bases between them. CDR3 length: 13 residues. Germline V gives CDR1 MNHEY, CDR2 SVGAGI.

The chain has TRBV9 and TRBJ2-7; 11 nucleotides agree with TRBD2. The V gene end was trimmed by 4 bases and the J gene end by 4 bases; junction bases not matched to a gene: 4. Per germline, CDR1 SGDLS and CDR2 YYNGEE. The CDR3 consists of 14 residues. For the CDR3, the DNA is TGTGCCAGCAGCCAGGGACTAGCGGTGTACGAGCAGTACTTC. Translation gives CASSQGLAVYEQYF.